This TCR beta chain derives from a study of control samples from healthy donors and cancer patients. TCRdb's copy holds only in-frame clones and misses some; the assay was immunoSEQ multiplex PCR. The listing records some 180,000 clones. The CDR3 consists of 14 residues. V lost 4 bases and J lost 2, with 9 bases in between. In germline, CDR1 is MNHEY, CDR2 SVGAGI. The sequence derives from a woman aged 25 to 39 in good health. The sample taken for sequencing was blood. This chain joins TRBV6-5 and TRBJ1-3; possibly TRBD1 for D (6 bases). This CDR3 is CASSLGGTGNTIYF. The CDR3 nucleotides are TGTGCCAGCAGTTTAGGGGGAACTGGAAACACCATATATTTT.